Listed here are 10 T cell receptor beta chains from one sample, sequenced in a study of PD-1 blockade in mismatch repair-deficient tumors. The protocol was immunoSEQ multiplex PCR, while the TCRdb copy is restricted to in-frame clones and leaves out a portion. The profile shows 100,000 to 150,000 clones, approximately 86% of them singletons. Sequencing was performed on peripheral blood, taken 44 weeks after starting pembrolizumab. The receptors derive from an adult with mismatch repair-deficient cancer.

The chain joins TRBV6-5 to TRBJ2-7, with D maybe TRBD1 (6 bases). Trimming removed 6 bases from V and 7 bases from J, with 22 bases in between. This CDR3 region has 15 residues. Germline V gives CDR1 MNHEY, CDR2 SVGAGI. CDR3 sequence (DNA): TGTGCCAGCAGACGCCTCGGCAGGGGTTGGGGGGAGCAGTACTTC. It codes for CASRRLGRGWGEQYF.

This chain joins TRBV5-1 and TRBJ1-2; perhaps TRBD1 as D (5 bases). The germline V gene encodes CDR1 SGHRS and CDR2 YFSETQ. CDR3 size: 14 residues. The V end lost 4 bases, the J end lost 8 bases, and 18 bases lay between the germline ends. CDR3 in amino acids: CASSEAGTYVGYTF. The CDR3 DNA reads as TGCGCCAGCAGCGAAGCCGGGACCTACGTGGGCTACACCTTC.

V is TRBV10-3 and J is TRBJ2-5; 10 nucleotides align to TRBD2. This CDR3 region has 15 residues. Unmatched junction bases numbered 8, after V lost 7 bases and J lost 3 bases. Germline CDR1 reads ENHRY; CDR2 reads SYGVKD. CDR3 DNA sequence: TGTGCCATCAAGGCTGCTACTAGCGGGAAAGAGACCCAGTACTTC. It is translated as CAIKAATSGKETQYF.

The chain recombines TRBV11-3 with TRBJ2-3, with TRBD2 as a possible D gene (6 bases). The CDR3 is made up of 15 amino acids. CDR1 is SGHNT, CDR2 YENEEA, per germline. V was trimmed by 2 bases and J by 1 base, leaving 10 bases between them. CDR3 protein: CASSLSPGGTDTQYF. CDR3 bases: TGTGCCAGCAGCTTATCTCCGGGGGGCACAGATACGCAGTATTTT. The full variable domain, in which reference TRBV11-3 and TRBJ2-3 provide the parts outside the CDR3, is EAGVVQSPRYKIIEKKQPVAFWCNPISGHNTLYWYLQNLGQGPELLIRYENEEAVDDSQLPKDRFSAERLKGVDSTLKIQPAELGDSAVYLCASSLSPGGTDTQYFGPGTRLTVL.

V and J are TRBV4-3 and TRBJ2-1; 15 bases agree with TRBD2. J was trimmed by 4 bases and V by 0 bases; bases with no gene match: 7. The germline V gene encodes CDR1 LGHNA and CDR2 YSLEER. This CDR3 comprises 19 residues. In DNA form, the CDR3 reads TGCGCCAGCAGCCAAGAAACCCCGGGACTAGCGGGAGGTTACAATGAGCAGTTCTTC. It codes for CASSQETPGLAGGYNEQFF.

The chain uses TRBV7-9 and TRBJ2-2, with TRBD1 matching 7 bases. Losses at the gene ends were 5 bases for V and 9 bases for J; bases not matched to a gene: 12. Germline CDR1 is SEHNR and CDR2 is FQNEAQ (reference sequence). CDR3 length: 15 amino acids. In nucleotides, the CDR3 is TGTGCCAGCAGCGTCGACAGGGTGGATTACCGGGAGCTGTTTTTT. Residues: CASSVDRVDYRELFF.

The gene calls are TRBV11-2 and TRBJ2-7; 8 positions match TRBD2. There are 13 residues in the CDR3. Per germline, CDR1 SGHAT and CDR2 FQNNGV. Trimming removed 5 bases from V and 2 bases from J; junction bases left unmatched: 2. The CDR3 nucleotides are TGTGCCAGCAGCCCGGGACTAGCCTACGAGCAGTACTTC. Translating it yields CASSPGLAYEQYF.

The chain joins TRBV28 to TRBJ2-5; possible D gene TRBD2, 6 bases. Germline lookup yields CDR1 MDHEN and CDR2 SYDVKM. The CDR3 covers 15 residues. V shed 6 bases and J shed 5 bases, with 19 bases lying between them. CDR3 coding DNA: TGTGCCAGCAGGAATCCTGGGGGTCGGGGGGAGACCCAGTACTTC. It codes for CASRNPGGRGETQYF.

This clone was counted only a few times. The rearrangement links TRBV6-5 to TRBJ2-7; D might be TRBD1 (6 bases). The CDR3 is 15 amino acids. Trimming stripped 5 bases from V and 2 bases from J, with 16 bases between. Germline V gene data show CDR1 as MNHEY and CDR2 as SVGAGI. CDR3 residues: CASSAQRTAAYEQYF. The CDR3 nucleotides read TGTGCCAGCAGTGCACAACGGACAGCAGCCTACGAGCAGTACTTC.

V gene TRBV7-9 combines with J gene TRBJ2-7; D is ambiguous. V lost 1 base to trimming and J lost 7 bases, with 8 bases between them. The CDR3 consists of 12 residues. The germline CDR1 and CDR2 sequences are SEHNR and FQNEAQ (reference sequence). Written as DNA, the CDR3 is TGTGCCAGCAGCTTAGTGGCGGATGAGCAGTACTTC. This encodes CASSLVADEQYF.